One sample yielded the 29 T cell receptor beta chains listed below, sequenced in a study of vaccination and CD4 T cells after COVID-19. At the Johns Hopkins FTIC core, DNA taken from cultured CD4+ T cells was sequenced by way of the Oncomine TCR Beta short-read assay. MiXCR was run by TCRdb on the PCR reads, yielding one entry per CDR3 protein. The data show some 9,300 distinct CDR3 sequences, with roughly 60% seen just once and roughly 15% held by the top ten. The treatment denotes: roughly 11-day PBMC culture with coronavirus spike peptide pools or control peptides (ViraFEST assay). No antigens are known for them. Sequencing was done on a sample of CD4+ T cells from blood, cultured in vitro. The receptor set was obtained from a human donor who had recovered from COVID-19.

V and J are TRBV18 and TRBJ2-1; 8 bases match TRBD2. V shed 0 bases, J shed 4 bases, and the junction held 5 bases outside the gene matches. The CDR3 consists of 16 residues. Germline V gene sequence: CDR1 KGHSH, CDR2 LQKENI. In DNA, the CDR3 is TGTGCCAGCTCACCACCAGGGAAGCGGGGGTACAATGAGCAGTTCTTC. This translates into CASSPPGKRGYNEQFF.

DNA of the CDR3: TGTGCCAGCAGTTTTTATTCCGGCGACTATGGCTACACCTTC. The encoded protein is CASSFYSGDYGYTF. The chain couples TRBV12-3 or TRBV12-4 to TRBJ1-2; D not resolved. V was clipped by 3 bases and J by 3 bases, with 11 bases between them. CDR3 size: 14 residues.

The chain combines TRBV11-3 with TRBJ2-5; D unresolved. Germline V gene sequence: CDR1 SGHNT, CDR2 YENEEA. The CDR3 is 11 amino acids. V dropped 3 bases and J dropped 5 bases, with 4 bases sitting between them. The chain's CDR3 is CASSFGETQYF. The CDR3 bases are TGTGCCAGCAGCTTTGGGGAGACCCAGTACTTC. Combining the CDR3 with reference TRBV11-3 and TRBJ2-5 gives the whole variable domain EAGVVQSPRYKIIEKKQPVAFWCNPISGHNTLYWYLQNLGQGPELLIRYENEEAVDDSQLPKDRFSAERLKGVDSTLKIQPAELGDSAVYLCASSFGETQYFGPGTRLLVL.

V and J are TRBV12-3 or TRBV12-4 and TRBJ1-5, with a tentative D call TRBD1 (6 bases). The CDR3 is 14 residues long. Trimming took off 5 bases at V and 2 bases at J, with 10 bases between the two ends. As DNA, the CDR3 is TGTGCCAGCAGTGCGACAGGCCGCAATCAGCCCCAGCATTTT. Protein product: CASSATGRNQPQHF.

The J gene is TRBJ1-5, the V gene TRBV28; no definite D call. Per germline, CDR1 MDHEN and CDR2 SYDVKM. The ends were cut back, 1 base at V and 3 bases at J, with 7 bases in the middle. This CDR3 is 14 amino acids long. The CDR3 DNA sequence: TGTGCCAGCAGTTTATCGGCTTTCAATCAGCCCCAGCATTTT. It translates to CASSLSAFNQPQHF.

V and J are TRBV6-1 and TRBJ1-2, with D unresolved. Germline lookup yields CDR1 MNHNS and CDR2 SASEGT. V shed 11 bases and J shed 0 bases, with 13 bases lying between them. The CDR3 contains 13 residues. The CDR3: CAVQASSNYGYTF. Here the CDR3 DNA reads TGTGCCGTTCAGGCAAGCTCTAACTATGGCTACACCTTC.

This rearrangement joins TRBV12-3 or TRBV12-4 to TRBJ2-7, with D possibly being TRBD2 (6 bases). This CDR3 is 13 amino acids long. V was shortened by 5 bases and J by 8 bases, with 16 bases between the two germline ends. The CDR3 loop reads CASSTGTANQQYF. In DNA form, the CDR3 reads TGTGCCAGCAGTACCGGGACTGCGAACCAGCAGTACTTC.

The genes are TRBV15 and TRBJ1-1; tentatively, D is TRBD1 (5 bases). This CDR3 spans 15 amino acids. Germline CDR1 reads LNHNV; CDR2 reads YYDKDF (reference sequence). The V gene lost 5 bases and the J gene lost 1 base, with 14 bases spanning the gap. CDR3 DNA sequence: TGTGCCACCAGCCGGGTCAGGGTTCCGAACACTGAAGCTTTCTTT. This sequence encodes CATSRVRVPNTEAFF. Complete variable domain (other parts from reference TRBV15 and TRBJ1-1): DAMVIQNPRYQVTQFGKPVTLSCSQTLNHNVMYWYQQKSSQAPKLLFHYYDKDFNNEADTPDNFQSRRPNTSFCFLDIRSPGLGDTAMYLCATSRVRVPNTEAFFGQGTRLTVV.

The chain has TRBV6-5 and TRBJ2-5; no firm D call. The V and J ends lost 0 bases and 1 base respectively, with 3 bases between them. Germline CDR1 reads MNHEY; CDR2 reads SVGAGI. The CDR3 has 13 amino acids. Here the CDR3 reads CASSYSPQETQYF. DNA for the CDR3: TGTGCCAGCAGTTACTCGCCCCAAGAGACCCAGTACTTC.

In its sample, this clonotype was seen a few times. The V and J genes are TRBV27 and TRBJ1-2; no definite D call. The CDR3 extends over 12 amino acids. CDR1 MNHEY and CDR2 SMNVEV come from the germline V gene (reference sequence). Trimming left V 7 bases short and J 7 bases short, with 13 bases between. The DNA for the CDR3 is TGTGCCAGCAAGGGATTTCTCCGTGGCTACACCTTC. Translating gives CASKGFLRGYTF.

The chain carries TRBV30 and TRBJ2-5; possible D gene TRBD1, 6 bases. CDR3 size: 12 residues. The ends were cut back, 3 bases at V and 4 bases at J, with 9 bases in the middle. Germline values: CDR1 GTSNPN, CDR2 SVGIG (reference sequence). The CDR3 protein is CAWSRGTETQYF. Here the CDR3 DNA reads TGTGCCTGGAGCAGGGGAACAGAGACCCAGTACTTC. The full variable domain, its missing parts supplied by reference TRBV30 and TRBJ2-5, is SQTIHQWPATLVQPVGSPLSLECTVEGTSNPNLYWYRQAAGRGLQLLFYSVGIGQISSEVPQNLSASRPQDRQFILSSKKLLLSDSGFYLCAWSRGTETQYFGPGTRLLVL.

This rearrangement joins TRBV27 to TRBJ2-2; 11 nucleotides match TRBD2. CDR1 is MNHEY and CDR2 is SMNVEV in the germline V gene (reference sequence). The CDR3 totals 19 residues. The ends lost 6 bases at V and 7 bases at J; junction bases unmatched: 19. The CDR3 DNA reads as TGTGCCAGCAGGCCCACCGGGACTAGCGGCGTTACGAAGGGCGGGGAGCTGTTTTTT. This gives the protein CASRPTGTSGVTKGGELFF.

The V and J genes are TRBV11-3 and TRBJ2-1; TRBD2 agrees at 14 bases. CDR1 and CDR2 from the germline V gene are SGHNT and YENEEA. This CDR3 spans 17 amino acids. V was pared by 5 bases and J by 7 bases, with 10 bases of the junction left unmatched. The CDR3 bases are TGTGCCAGCAGCCAGACCCGGACTAGCGGGAGGAAGAATGAGCAGTTCTTC. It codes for CASSQTRTSGRKNEQFF.

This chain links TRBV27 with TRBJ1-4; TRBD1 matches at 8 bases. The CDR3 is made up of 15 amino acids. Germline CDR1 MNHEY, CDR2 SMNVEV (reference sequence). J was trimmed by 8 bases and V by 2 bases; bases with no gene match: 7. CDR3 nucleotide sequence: TGTGCCAGCAGTTTAGGTCAGGGGGCGCGGGAAAAACTGTTTTTT. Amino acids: CASSLGQGAREKLFF.

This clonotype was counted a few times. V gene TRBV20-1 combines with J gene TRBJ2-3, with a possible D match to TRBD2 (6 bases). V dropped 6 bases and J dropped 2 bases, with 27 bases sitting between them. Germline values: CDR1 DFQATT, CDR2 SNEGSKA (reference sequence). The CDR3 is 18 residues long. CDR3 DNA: TGCAGTGCCTACGACCCCCAGCGGGCGACATTTAACACAGATACGCAGTATTTT. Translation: CSAYDPQRATFNTDTQYF.

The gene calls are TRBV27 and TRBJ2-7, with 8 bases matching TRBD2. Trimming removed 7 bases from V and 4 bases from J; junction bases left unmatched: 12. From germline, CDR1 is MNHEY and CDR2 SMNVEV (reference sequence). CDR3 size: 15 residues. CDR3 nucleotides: TGTGCCAGCACTCTAAGCGGGAGAGGCCTTTACGAGCAGTACTTC. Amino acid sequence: CASTLSGRGLYEQYF.

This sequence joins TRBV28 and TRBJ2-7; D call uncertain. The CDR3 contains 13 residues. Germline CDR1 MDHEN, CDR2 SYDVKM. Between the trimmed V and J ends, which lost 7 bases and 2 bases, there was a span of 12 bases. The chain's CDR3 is CASTSGGAYEQYF. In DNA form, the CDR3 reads TGTGCCAGCACCTCGGGCGGAGCCTACGAGCAGTACTTC.

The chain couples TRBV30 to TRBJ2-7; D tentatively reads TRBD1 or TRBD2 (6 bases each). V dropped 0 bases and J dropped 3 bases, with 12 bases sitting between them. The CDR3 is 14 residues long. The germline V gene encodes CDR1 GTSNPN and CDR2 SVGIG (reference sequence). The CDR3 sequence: CAWSVPGALYEQYF. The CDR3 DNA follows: TGTGCCTGGAGTGTCCCGGGGGCCCTCTACGAGCAGTACTTC.

The CDR3 region has the DNA TGTGCCAGCAGCTTAAGTCCTGTTGGTGACGACTATGGCTACACCTTC. It translates to CASSLSPVGDDYGYTF. The chain joins TRBV7-2 to TRBJ1-2, with no clear D. Germline CDR1 and CDR2: SGHTA and FQGNSA. Trimming took 2 bases from V and 3 from J, leaving 16 bases between them. This CDR3 is 16 amino acids long.

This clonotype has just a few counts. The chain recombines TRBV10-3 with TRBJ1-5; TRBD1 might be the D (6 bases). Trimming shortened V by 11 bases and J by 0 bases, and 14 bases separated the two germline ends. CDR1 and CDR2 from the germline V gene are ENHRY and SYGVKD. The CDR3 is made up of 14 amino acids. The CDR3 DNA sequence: TGTGCCTCACGGGGGCGGTATAGCAATCAGCCCCAGCATTTT. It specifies CASRGRYSNQPQHF.

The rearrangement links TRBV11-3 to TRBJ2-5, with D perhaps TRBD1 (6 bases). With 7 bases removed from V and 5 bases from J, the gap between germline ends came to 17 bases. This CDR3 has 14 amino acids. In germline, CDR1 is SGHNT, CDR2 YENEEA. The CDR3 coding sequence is TGTGCCAGCAAGATCCAGGGGTTTTCGGAGACCCAGTACTTC. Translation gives CASKIQGFSETQYF.

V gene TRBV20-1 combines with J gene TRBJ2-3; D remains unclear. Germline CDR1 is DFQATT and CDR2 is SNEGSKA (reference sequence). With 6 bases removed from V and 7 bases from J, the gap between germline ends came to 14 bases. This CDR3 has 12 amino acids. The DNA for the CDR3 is TGCAGTGCAACTCCCGGTACTTATACGCAGTATTTT. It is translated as CSATPGTYTQYF.

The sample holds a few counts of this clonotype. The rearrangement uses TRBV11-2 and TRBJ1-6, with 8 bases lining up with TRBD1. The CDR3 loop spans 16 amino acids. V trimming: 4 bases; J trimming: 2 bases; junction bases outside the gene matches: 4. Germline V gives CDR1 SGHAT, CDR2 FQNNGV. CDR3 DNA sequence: TGTGCCAGCAGCTCTCGGACAGGGACCTATAATTCACCCCTCCACTTT. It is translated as CASSSRTGTYNSPLHF.

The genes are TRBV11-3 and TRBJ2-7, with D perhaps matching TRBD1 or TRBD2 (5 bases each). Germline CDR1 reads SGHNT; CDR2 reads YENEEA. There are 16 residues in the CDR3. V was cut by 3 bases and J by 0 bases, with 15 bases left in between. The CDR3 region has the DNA TGTGCCAGCAGCTTCTCCGGGACGGCGAGCTCCTACGAGCAGTACTTC. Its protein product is CASSFSGTASSYEQYF.

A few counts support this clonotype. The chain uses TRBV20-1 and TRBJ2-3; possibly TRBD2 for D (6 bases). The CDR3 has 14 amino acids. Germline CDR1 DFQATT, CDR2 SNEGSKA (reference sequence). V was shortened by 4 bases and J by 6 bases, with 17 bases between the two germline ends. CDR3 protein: CSATLAVGADTQYF. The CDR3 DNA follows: TGCAGTGCTACTTTAGCGGTTGGGGCGGATACGCAGTATTTT.

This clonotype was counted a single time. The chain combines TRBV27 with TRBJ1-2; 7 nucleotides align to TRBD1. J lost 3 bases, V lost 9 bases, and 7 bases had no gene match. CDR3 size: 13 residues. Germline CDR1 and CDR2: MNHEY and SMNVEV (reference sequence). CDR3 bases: TGTGCCAGTCCACCCGGGACAGACTATGGCTACACCTTC. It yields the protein CASPPGTDYGYTF.

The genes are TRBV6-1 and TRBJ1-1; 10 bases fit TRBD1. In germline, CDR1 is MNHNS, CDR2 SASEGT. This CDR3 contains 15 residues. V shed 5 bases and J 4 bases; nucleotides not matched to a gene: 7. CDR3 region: CASSLGGQGFTEAFF. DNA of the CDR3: TGTGCCAGCAGTCTTGGGGGACAGGGGTTCACTGAAGCTTTCTTT.

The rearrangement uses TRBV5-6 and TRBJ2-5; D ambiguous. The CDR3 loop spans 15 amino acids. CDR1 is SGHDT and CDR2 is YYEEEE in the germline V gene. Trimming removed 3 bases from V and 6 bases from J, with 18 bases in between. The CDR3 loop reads CASSSTTTRRQTQYF. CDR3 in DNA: TGTGCCAGCAGCTCAACCACGACCAGAAGACAGACCCAGTACTTC.

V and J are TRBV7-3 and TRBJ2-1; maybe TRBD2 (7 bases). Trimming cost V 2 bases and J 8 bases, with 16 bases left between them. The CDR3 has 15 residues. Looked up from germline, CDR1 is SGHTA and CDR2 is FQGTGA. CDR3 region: CASSLVGGPKDEQFF. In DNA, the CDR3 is TGTGCCAGCAGCTTAGTGGGGGGGCCTAAGGATGAGCAGTTCTTC. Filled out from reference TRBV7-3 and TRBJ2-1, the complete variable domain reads GAGVSQTPSNKVTEKGKYVELRCDPISGHTALYWYRQSLGQGPEFLIYFQGTGAADDSGLPNDRFFAVRPEGSVSTLKIQRTERGDSAVYLCASSLVGGPKDEQFFGPGTRLTVL.